The present T cell receptor (beta chain) was sequenced within a study of T cell changes during pregnancy in multiple sclerosis. This table comes from immunoSEQ multiplex PCR, and its TCRdb copy is limited to in-frame clones, with some not included. The sample lists 79,000 or so clones; 80% to 90% were seen once. V was trimmed by 2 bases and J by 2 bases, leaving 7 bases between them. The CDR3 is 14 amino acids. Germline V CDR1 and CDR2: MDHEN, SYDVKM. The chain recombines TRBV28 with TRBJ1-5; TRBD1 is a possible D gene (5 bases). Sequencing used peripheral blood, obtained before pregnancy. This receptor was identified in a female donor with multiple sclerosis, enrolled in a pregnancy study. CDR3 nucleotide sequence: TGTGCCAGCAGTTTAACAGGAGGCAATCAGCCCCAGCATTTT. It yields the protein CASSLTGGNQPQHF.